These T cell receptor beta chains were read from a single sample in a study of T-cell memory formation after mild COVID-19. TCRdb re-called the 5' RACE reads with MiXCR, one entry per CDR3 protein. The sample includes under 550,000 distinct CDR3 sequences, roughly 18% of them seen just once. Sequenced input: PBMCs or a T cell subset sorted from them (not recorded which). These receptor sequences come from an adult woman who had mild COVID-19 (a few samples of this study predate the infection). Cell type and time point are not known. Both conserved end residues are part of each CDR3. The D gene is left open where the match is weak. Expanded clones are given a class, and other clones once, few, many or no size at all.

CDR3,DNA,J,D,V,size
CASSGPGLAGVYTGELFF,TGTGCCAGCAGCGGCCCGGGACTAGCGGGAGTTTACACCGGGGAGCTGTTTTTT,TRBJ2-2,TRBD2,TRBV9,few
CASASGRRTGELFF,TGTGCCAGCGCGAGCGGGAGGCGGACCGGGGAGCTGTTTTTT,TRBJ2-2,TRBD2,TRBV6-1,few
CASSFGLARETQYF,TGTGCCAGCAGCTTTGGTCTAGCGAGGGAGACCCAGTACTTC,TRBJ2-5,NA,TRBV5-6,NA
CASSLGHSTYNSPLHF,TGTGCCAGCAGTTTAGGCCATTCTACCTATAATTCACCCCTCCACTTT,TRBJ1-6,NA,TRBV12-3/TRBV12-4,NA
CASSLALEEIYF,TGTGCCAGCAGCTTGGCCCTTGAGGAGATCTACTTC,TRBJ2-7,NA,TRBV5-4,NA
CASSLMAGGETQYF,TGTGCCAGCAGTTTAATGGCAGGTGGGGAGACCCAGTACTTC,TRBJ2-5,NA,TRBV27,NA
CSVGQGTHDKAFF,TGCAGCGTAGGACAGGGGACACACGACAAAGCTTTCTTT,TRBJ1-1,TRBD1,TRBV29-1,NA
CASSLNPRVGGARRTDTQYF,TGCGCCAGCAGCTTAAATCCGCGGGTGGGCGGGGCCCGAAGAACAGATACGCAGTATTTT,TRBJ2-3,NA,TRBV5-1,many
CASSFQESTEAFF,TGTGCCAGCAGCTTCCAGGAGAGCACTGAAGCTTTCTTT,TRBJ1-1,NA,TRBV7-6,many
CASSTSGSTDTQYF,TGTGCCAGCAGCACTAGCGGGAGTACGGATACGCAGTATTTT,TRBJ2-3,TRBD2,TRBV7-3,NA
CASSAPAPEQFF,TGTGCCAGCAGCGCCCCTGCCCCGGAGCAGTTCTTC,TRBJ2-1,NA,TRBV9,few
CSVGGLQGTYEQYF,TGCAGCGTTGGGGGCTTACAGGGTACCTACGAGCAGTACTTC,TRBJ2-7,NA,TRBV29-1,few
CASSMGRAYEQYF,TGTGCCAGTAGTATGGGGAGGGCCTACGAGCAGTACTTC,TRBJ2-7,TRBD2,TRBV19,NA
CASSGGRTSGTGELFF,TGTGCCAGCAGCGGGGGACGGACTAGCGGGACCGGGGAGCTGTTTTTT,TRBJ2-2,TRBD2,TRBV5-4,few
CSVETSGLSGELFF,TGCAGCGTTGAGACTAGCGGGTTATCCGGGGAGCTGTTTTTT,TRBJ2-2,TRBD2,TRBV29-1,few
CASSLLGYTF,TGCGCCAGCAGCTTGCTTGGCTACACCTTC,TRBJ1-2,NA,TRBV5-1,few
CASSLEAGGEQFF,TGCGCCAGCAGCTTGGAAGCGGGCGGTGAGCAGTTCTTC,TRBJ2-1,NA,TRBV5-1,NA
CSVDGDTEAFF,TGCAGCGTTGATGGGGACACTGAAGCTTTCTTT,TRBJ1-1,NA,TRBV29-1,few
CASSPNGIPQDEQYF,TGTGCCAGCAGCCCGAACGGTATACCCCAGGACGAGCAGTACTTC,TRBJ2-7,NA,TRBV7-6,few
CASSFRGTGSYEQYF,TGTGCCAGCAGTTTCCGAGGGACAGGTTCTTACGAGCAGTACTTC,TRBJ2-7,TRBD1,TRBV12-3/TRBV12-4,few
CASSPRDGPNQPQHF,TGTGCCAGCTCACCTCGAGACGGCCCCAATCAGCCCCAGCATTTT,TRBJ1-5,NA,TRBV18,NA
CASSIGQGNGYTF,TGTGCCAGCAGCATCGGACAGGGCAATGGCTACACCTTC,TRBJ1-2,TRBD1,TRBV7-9,few
CSAREGRGPQYF,TGCAGTGCTAGAGAGGGTCGGGGCCCTCAGTACTTC,TRBJ2-4,NA,TRBV20-1,few
CASSTVGGLYEQYF,TGTGCCAGCTCGACTGTTGGAGGGCTTTACGAGCAGTACTTC,TRBJ2-7,NA,TRBV18,once
CASSLPGPRGREQYF,TGTGCCAGCTCATTACCGGGACCCCGAGGCCGCGAGCAGTACTTC,TRBJ2-7,NA,TRBV18,NA
CASSKGGSSGNTIYF,TGTGCCAGCAGCAAAGGGGGGAGCTCTGGAAACACCATATATTTT,TRBJ1-3,NA,TRBV7-9,NA